The 5 T cell receptor beta chains below come from one sample, sequenced in a study of vaccination effects on CD4 cells after COVID-19. Their target antigens are unknown. This table comes from immunoSEQ multiplex PCR, and its TCRdb copy is limited to in-frame clones, with some not included. The data hold approximately 47,000 clones, with about 75% observed a single time. Cells that had been cultured for nine to eleven days were the source of isolated CD4+ T cells. Sequencing used CD4+ T cells from PBMCs cultured without peptide, obtained before COVID-19 vaccination. The receptors shown here come from a human donor who had a prior SARS-CoV-2 infection.

V usage is TRBV18 and J usage is TRBJ1-2, with a tentative D call TRBD1 (5 bases). Germline assignment: CDR1 KGHSH and CDR2 LQKENI. The CDR3 length is 15 residues. Trimming removed 2 bases at V and 6 bases at J, with 16 bases between. CDR3 bases: TGTGCCAGCTCACCAGAGTCTCAGGGTCAGCATGGCTACACCTTC. As protein: CASSPESQGQHGYTF.

The CDR3 DNA sequence: TGCAGCGTCGAGACAGGGCTAAACATTCAGTACTTC. Translated: CSVETGLNIQYF. The chain links TRBV29-1 to TRBJ2-4, with 7 bases fitting TRBD1. V shed 6 bases, J shed 6 bases, and the junction held 5 bases outside the gene matches. CDR3 length equals 12 residues. Germline CDR1 reads SQVTM; CDR2 reads ANQGSEA.

The chain carries TRBV9 and TRBJ2-4; possibly TRBD1 for D (5 bases). V was clipped by 0 bases and J by 1 base, with 11 bases between them. This CDR3 comprises 16 residues. Germline V gene sequence: CDR1 SGDLS, CDR2 YYNGEE. For the CDR3, the DNA is TGTGCCAGCAGCGTAGAAGCAGGGTTTGCCAAAAACATTCAGTACTTC. Translating it yields CASSVEAGFAKNIQYF.

This clone is a singleton in its sample. CDR3: CASSLGQGAIYEQYF. CDR3 nucleotide sequence: TGTGCCAGCAGCTTAGGACAGGGGGCTATCTACGAGCAGTACTTC. The rearrangement links TRBV7-3 to TRBJ2-7; 11 nucleotides line up with TRBD1. J was trimmed by 3 bases and V by 2 bases; bases with no gene match: 3. From germline, CDR1 is SGHTA and CDR2 FQGTGA. This CDR3 is built from 15 residues.

The chain has TRBV6-5 and TRBJ1-3, with 7 nucleotides matching TRBD1. J was trimmed by 2 bases and V by 10 bases; bases with no gene match: 8. Germline V gene lookup returns CDR1 MNHEY and CDR2 SVGAGI. There are 14 residues in the CDR3. The CDR3 is CATLQGKAGNTIYF. The CDR3 nucleotides read TGTGCCACCCTACAGGGGAAGGCTGGAAACACCATATATTTT.